The 4 T cell receptor beta chains in this list originate from one sample, sequenced in a study of spatial heterogeneity in lung cancer. TCRdb processed the 5' RACE reads anew with MiXCR; each CDR3 protein has one entry. Of some 8,700 distinct CDR3 sequences listed, approximately 7.8% are singletons. Time point given: sample taken at primary tumor resection. Whole RNA, which was extracted from tumor, nontumor lung tissue or frozen PBMC, was sequenced without any cell sorting. The specimen was PBMCs, collected at surgery. The receptors stem from a female donor with early-stage non-small cell lung cancer.

This clonotype occurred once. This may come from a read error, since a much larger clone is one base off. The chain is built from TRBV6-1 and TRBJ2-2; 8 bases align to TRBD1. Germline CDR1 MNHNS, CDR2 SASEGT. J was trimmed by 6 bases and V by 1 base; bases with no gene match: 4. This CDR3 region has 15 residues. The CDR3 here is CASSEVQGAPGELFF. CDR3 nucleotides: TGTGCCAGCAGTGAAGTGCAGGGGGCACCCGGGGAGCTGTTTTTT.

This chain uses TRBV20-1 with TRBJ2-5; the match to TRBD2 covers 7 bases. Per germline, CDR1 DFQATT and CDR2 SNEGSKA (reference sequence). J lost 2 bases, V lost 3 bases, and 12 bases had no gene match. This CDR3 comprises 16 residues. The CDR3 sequence is CSASPPAGEGQETQYF. CDR3 nucleotides: TGCAGTGCTAGCCCCCCCGCGGGAGAGGGGCAAGAGACCCAGTACTTC.

This clonotype was found many times. The chain joins TRBV28 to TRBJ2-7; D possibly corresponds to TRBD1 (6 bases). V was pared by 6 bases and J by 2 bases, with 26 bases between. This CDR3 contains 18 residues. Germline CDR1 is MDHEN and CDR2 is SYDVKM. CDR3 DNA sequence: TGTGCCAGCAGCCCTCGCGGTGGTACGAGGGGGAACCCCTACGAGCAGTACTTC. This encodes CASSPRGGTRGNPYEQYF.

By share of the sample, this clonotype is medium-sized (0.01 to 0.1%). V and J are TRBV20-1 and TRBJ2-7; no clear D gene. Between the trimmed V and J ends, which lost 7 bases and 5 bases, there was a span of 9 bases. Germline CDR1 DFQATT, CDR2 SNEGSKA (reference sequence). The CDR3 spans 10 residues. CDR3: CSVQQHEQYF. CDR3 nucleotides: TGCAGTGTCCAACAACACGAGCAGTACTTC.